One sample yielded the 20 T cell receptor beta chains listed below, sequenced in a study of read filtering for tumor transcriptome and immune sequencing. Molecular barcoded adaptors covering alpha/delta and beta/gamma chains were used on around 400 ng RNA. TCRdb itself ran the reads through MiXCR, one entry per CDR3 protein. The top ten hold around 10% of the sample, which has about 93,000 distinct CDR3 sequences, around a fifth seen once. The material sequenced was a population of CD138-negative cells sorted from bone marrow. The receptors were gathered from a donor over 35 with multiple myeloma.

In its sample, this clonotype was seen many times. V is TRBV2 and J is TRBJ1-1; perhaps TRBD1 as D (5 bases). Per germline, CDR1 SNHLY and CDR2 FYNNEI. This CDR3 spans 13 amino acids. The CDR3 reads CALQRGVDTEAFF. CDR3 in DNA: TGTGCGCTACAACGAGGGGTGGACACTGAAGCTTTCTTT.

Regarding this clonotype: A much more abundant neighbour one base away suggests this may be a read error. V usage is TRBV2 and J usage is TRBJ2-3; D not certain. In germline, CDR1 is SNHLY, CDR2 FYNNEI. The CDR3 extends over 12 amino acids. CDR3 protein: CASRLNVDSQYF. The CDR3 DNA reads TGTGCCAGCAGGCTTAACGTAGATTCGCAGTATTTT.

This chain joins TRBV3-1 and TRBJ1-1, with unresolved D. Trimming shortened V by 2 bases and J by 10 bases, and 14 bases separated the two germline ends. In germline, CDR1 is LGHDT, CDR2 YNNKEL (reference sequence). The CDR3 has 13 amino acids. The CDR3 reads CASSQNPQRGAFF. The CDR3 DNA reads TGTGCCAGCAGCCAAAACCCTCAGAGAGGAGCTTTCTTT.

This clonotype was observed a handful of times. The V call is TRBV7-9, the J call TRBJ2-7, with 10 bases lining up with TRBD1. The CDR3 loop spans 14 amino acids. The V gene's germline CDR1 is SEHNR and CDR2 FQNEAQ (reference sequence). After removal of 5 bases from V and 4 bases from J, the junction contained 5 bases not matched to a gene. The CDR3: CASSPRDRGYEQYF. Written as DNA, the CDR3 is TGTGCCAGCAGCCCGAGGGACAGGGGATACGAGCAGTACTTC.

The CDR3 reads CASSFRATTNEKLFF. CDR3 coding DNA: TGTGCCAGCAGCTTCAGGGCAACAACTAATGAAAAACTGTTTTTT. The rearrangement joins TRBV7-9 to TRBJ1-4; D perhaps matches TRBD1 (5 bases). Germline loops: CDR1 SEHNR, CDR2 FQNEAQ (reference sequence). The V and J ends lost 3 bases and 0 bases respectively, with 8 bases between them. This CDR3 comprises 15 residues.

This clonotype was counted ten times or more. As DNA, the CDR3 is TGTGCCAGCACCGGGACAGGGGATAGATGGATCCACGAGCAGTACTTC. Amino acid sequence: CASTGTGDRWIHEQYF. The rearrangement uses TRBV7-9 and TRBJ2-7; 10 nucleotides align to TRBD1. The CDR3 totals 16 residues. Germline V CDR1 and CDR2: SEHNR, FQNEAQ (reference sequence). J lost 5 bases, V lost 7 bases, and 14 bases had no gene match.

This clonotype was found many times. V usage is TRBV28 and J usage is TRBJ1-1, with D hard to call. The CDR3 is 12 residues long. Germline lookup yields CDR1 MDHEN and CDR2 SYDVKM. The V end lost 6 bases, the J end lost 0 bases, and 5 bases lay between the germline ends. Written as DNA, the CDR3 is TGTGCCAGCAGCCGCATGAACACTGAAGCTTTCTTT. Residues: CASSRMNTEAFF. The full variable domain, with the rest looked up from reference TRBV28 and TRBJ1-1, is DVKVTQSSRYLVKRTGEKVFLECVQDMDHENMFWYRQDPGLGLRLIYFSYDVKMKEKGDIPEGYSVSREKKERFSLILESASTNQTSMYLCASSRMNTEAFFGQGTRLTVV.

To note about this clonotype: The germline gene is not matched at one end of the junction; a read error may be the cause. The chain employs TRBV11-2 and TRBJ2-4; D is unresolved. The CDR3 contains 13 residues. CDR1 and CDR2 from the germline V gene are SGHAT and FQNNGV. The CDR3 is CASSPGLFAPNKF. The CDR3, as DNA: TGTGCCAGCAGCCCCGGCCTCTTTGCCCCAAACAAGTTC. Full variable domain (missing parts from reference TRBV11-2 and TRBJ2-4): EAGVAQSPRYKIIEKRQSVAFWCNPISGHATLYWYQQILGQGPKLLIQFQNNGVVDDSQLPKDRFSAERLKGVDSTLKIQPAKLEDSAVYLCASSPGLFAPNKFGAGTRLSVL.

This clonotype was observed a few times. The chain combines TRBV21-1 with TRBJ2-2; no DNA check was done on the table's D call, TRBD1. TRBV21-1 is deemed a pseudogene. This CDR3 is built from 14 residues. The CDR3 DNA reads as TGTGCCAGCCCCGACAGGGGAAAGAACGGGGAGCTGTTTTTT. Encoded protein: CASPDRGKNGELFF.

At least ten counts were recorded for this clonotype. The chain combines TRBV27 with TRBJ2-2; 9 nucleotides match TRBD1. This CDR3 region has 16 residues. J lost 3 bases, V lost 0 bases, and 2 bases had no gene match. Germline CDR1 reads MNHEY; CDR2 reads SMNVEV (reference sequence). The CDR3 reads CASSLSGQGHTGELFF. CDR3 nucleotides: TGTGCCAGCAGTTTATCGGGACAGGGTCACACCGGGGAGCTGTTTTTT.

This sequence joins TRBV7-9 and TRBJ2-5; D not resolved. The CDR3 has 12 residues. Trimming cost V 5 bases and J 5 bases, with 9 bases left between them. In germline, CDR1 is SEHNR, CDR2 FQNEAQ (reference sequence). The CDR3 loop is CASSPEPETQYF. CDR3 bases: TGTGCCAGCAGCCCGGAGCCGGAGACCCAGTACTTC. The full variable domain, in which reference TRBV7-9 and TRBJ2-5 provide the parts outside the CDR3, is DTGVSQNPRHKITKRGQNVTFRCDPISEHNRLYWYRQTLGQGPEFLTYFQNEAQLEKSRLLSDRFSAERPKGSFSTLEIQRTEQGDSAMYLCASSPEPETQYFGPGTRLLVL.

This clonotype was seen ten or more times. The rearrangement links TRBV29-1 to TRBJ2-3; D is tentatively TRBD1 or TRBD2 (5 bases each). Trimming took 4 bases from V and 6 from J, leaving 14 bases between them. Germline loops: CDR1 SQVTM, CDR2 ANQGSEA. The CDR3 covers 13 residues. In nucleotides, the CDR3 is TGCAGCGTTGTTTGGGACGGGCGGGATACGCAGTATTTT. It translates to CSVVWDGRDTQYF.

The V and J genes are TRBV27 and TRBJ2-5, with D unclear. CDR3 length: 13 residues. Germline-derived CDR1 and CDR2 are MNHEY and SMNVEV (reference sequence). V was shortened by 5 bases and J by 5 bases, with 12 bases between the two germline ends. This chain's CDR3 is CASSRLYRETQYF. CDR3 coding DNA: TGTGCCAGCAGTCGACTCTACCGTGAGACCCAGTACTTC.

This clonotype was found many times. The chain couples TRBV12-3 or TRBV12-4 to TRBJ1-1, with D possibly matching TRBD1 (6 bases). CDR3 length: 13 amino acids. Trimming left V 6 bases short and J 1 base short, with 9 bases between. The CDR3 nucleotides read TGTGCCAGCAGACTCAGGGGGAACACTGAAGCTTTCTTT. This gives the protein CASRLRGNTEAFF.

At least ten counts were recorded for this clonotype. The chain links TRBV11-1 to TRBJ2-4, with a possible D match to TRBD2 (6 bases). The germline V gene has CDR1 SGHAT and CDR2 FQDESV (reference sequence). There are 13 residues in the CDR3. The V end was cut by 5 bases, the J end by 8 bases, with 13 bases between. CDR3 sequence: CASSHRDSYIQYF. DNA for the CDR3: TGTGCCAGCAGCCACCGGGACTCTTACATTCAGTACTTC.

This chain joins TRBV5-1 and TRBJ2-7, with D uncertain. CDR1 is SGHRS and CDR2 is YFSETQ in the germline V gene. This CDR3 is 13 amino acids long. The V and J ends lost 5 bases and 2 bases respectively, with 11 bases between them. The CDR3 region has the DNA TGCGCCAGCAGAACGACCGGAACCTACGAGCAGTACTTC. Protein product: CASRTTGTYEQYF.

This clonotype came up many times. The chain uses TRBV11-3 and TRBJ2-1; possibly TRBD1 for D (6 bases). V shed 4 bases and J shed 2 bases, with 12 bases lying between them. Per germline, CDR1 SGHNT and CDR2 YENEEA. The CDR3 has 15 residues. In DNA form, the CDR3 reads TGTGCCAGCAGCTCAACCGGGACAACCTACAATGAGCAGTTCTTC. It specifies CASSSTGTTYNEQFF.

This clonotype was detected only a few times. The rearrangement uses TRBV5-6 and TRBJ2-3; 13 bases align to TRBD2. The CDR3 loop spans 18 amino acids. The V and J ends lost 4 bases and 0 bases, in that order; junction bases with no gene match: 8. Germline V CDR1 and CDR2: SGHDT, YYEEEE. This CDR3 reads CASSATSGGAPSTDTQYF. The CDR3 nucleotides are TGTGCCAGCAGCGCAACTAGCGGGGGGGCCCCAAGCACAGATACGCAGTATTTT.

This clonotype was seen many times. The gene calls are TRBV12-3 or TRBV12-4 and TRBJ1-1; D remains unclear. The CDR3 sequence is 14 residues long. Trimming cost V 3 bases and J 4 bases, with 12 bases left between them. CDR3 sequence reads: CASSFGEGGTEAFF. The CDR3, as DNA: TGTGCCAGCAGTTTCGGGGAAGGTGGCACTGAAGCTTTCTTT.

This clonotype has at least ten counts. The chain joins TRBV7-2 to TRBJ2-1; TRBD1 or TRBD2 may be the D gene (5 bases each). This CDR3 contains 14 residues. The germline CDR1 and CDR2 sequences are SGHTA and FQGNSA. V was pared by 5 bases and J by 9 bases, with 17 bases between. The CDR3 sequence: CASSPGTARGEQFF. The CDR3 nucleotides are TGTGCCAGCAGCCCCGGGACCGCCCGTGGTGAGCAGTTCTTC.